One TCR beta chain is described in this entry. The CDR3 length is 14 residues. Between the trimmed V and J ends, which lost 7 bases and 3 bases, there was a span of 12 bases. Germline assignment: CDR1 LGHDT and CDR2 YNNKEL (reference sequence). These data come from a study of blood T cell repertoires in COVID-19. Produced via immunoSEQ multiplex PCR; TCRdb's table is partial and in-frame only. The table has approximately 270,000 clones, roughly 88% seen once; the top ten hold roughly 6.3%. The sequence came from a woman under 40 with COVID-19, enrolled during active disease. The chain joins TRBV3-1 (or the pseudogene TRBV3-2) to TRBJ2-2; weak D call: TRBD2 (5 bases). Sequenced material: peripheral blood. CDR3 coding DNA: TGTGCCAGCACACCTAGCATACACACCGGGGAGCTGTTTTTT. Translated, it gives CASTPSIHTGELFF.